Following are 2 T cell receptor beta chains from one sample sequenced in a study of low-dose radiotherapy and immunotherapy resistance in tumors. TRAV and TRBV primers primed cDNA for both TCRalpha and TCRbeta. Using a constant-region primer together with a V-primer adapter, TCRs were subjected to roughly 18 PCR cycles of amplification. TCRdb re-derived calls from the reads in MiXCR, one entry per CDR3 protein. The sample includes tens of thousands of distinct CDR3 sequences, roughly 28% of them seen just once. Time point defined: before trial treatment. The sequencing used PBMCs, collected before treatment. These receptors were taken from a male donor with gallbladder cancer.

This clonotype was seen many times. The rearrangement uses TRBV27 and TRBJ1-5; possibly TRBD1 for D (5 bases). V lost 5 bases to trimming and J lost 5 bases, with 19 bases between them. Germline CDR1 is MNHEY and CDR2 is SMNVEV (reference sequence). The CDR3 has 16 amino acids. The CDR3 DNA reads as TGTGCCAGCAGTCCCACTTCGAGGGGACGGGATCAGCCCCAGCATTTT. Its protein product is CASSPTSRGRDQPQHF.

The rearrangement links TRBV7-2 to TRBJ2-4, with D perhaps TRBD1 or TRBD2 (6 bases each). The CDR3 sequence is 15 residues long. Deletions cut 5 bases from V and 7 bases from J, with 18 bases between. Germline loops: CDR1 SGHTA, CDR2 FQGNSA. The CDR3 bases are TGTGCCAGCAGCCTCAGGGGACGGAGGGATAACATTCAGTACTTC. Translated, it gives CASSLRGRRDNIQYF.